The 5 T cell receptor beta chains below all came from one sample that was sequenced in a study of T cells after yellow fever vaccination. TCRdb passed the 5' RACE reads through MiXCR, listing each CDR3 protein once. The table shows some 340,000 distinct CDR3 sequences, with 4.1% occurring only once. The sequences come from PBMCs, collected 5 days after the yellow fever booster vaccination. Receptors originate from a man between 18 and 35 years old who received the YFV17D yellow fever vaccine.

The chain employs TRBV24-1 and TRBJ2-5, with TRBD2 matching over 8 bases. The CDR3 has 15 amino acids. V lost 5 bases, J lost 0 bases, and 4 bases stayed unmatched. Germline V gene sequence: CDR1 KGHDR, CDR2 SFDVKD. The CDR3 reads CATSAVAGNQETQYF. CDR3 bases: TGTGCCACCAGTGCTGTAGCGGGGAACCAAGAGACCCAGTACTTC.

This clonotype was picked up a small number of times. V is TRBV6-6 and J is TRBJ2-1; D is perhaps TRBD2 (6 bases). V was cut by 2 bases and J by 3 bases, with 8 bases left in between. The CDR3 extends over 14 amino acids. The V gene's germline CDR1 is MNHNY and CDR2 SVGAGI (reference sequence). The DNA for the CDR3 is TGTGCCAGCAGTTACCTGGGGGGCTACAATGAGCAGTTCTTC. It yields the protein CASSYLGGYNEQFF.

Many counts were recorded for this clonotype. This chain joins TRBV4-3 and TRBJ1-3, with D tentatively TRBD1 (6 bases). The CDR3 has 16 residues. CDR1 LGHNA and CDR2 YSLEER come from the germline V gene. The V and J ends lost 1 base and 4 bases respectively, with 14 bases between them. CDR3 DNA: TGCGCCAGCAGCCAAGTAGGGGGTTTATCGGGAAACACCATATATTTT. Translated: CASSQVGGLSGNTIYF.

The chain employs TRBV9 and TRBJ2-2; 8 bases align to TRBD1. This CDR3 has 16 residues. V lost 4 bases and J lost 7; bases outside the gene matches: 12. Germline-derived CDR1 and CDR2 are SGDLS and YYNGEE. The CDR3 DNA is TGTGCCAGCAGCCCCCCCGCAGGGGGCGATCACGGGGAGCTGTTTTTT. This sequence encodes CASSPPAGGDHGELFF.

The sample holds a few counts of this clonotype. This rearrangement joins TRBV11-2 to TRBJ2-2; D not certain. CDR3 length: 13 residues. The germline V and J ends were trimmed by 2 bases and 6 bases, with 7 bases remaining between them. From germline, CDR1 is SGHAT and CDR2 FQNNGV. The CDR3 DNA follows: TGTGCCAGCAGCTTAAAACGTTCCGGGGAGCTGTTTTTT. It yields the protein CASSLKRSGELFF.